The clone carrying this T cell receptor beta chain is medium-sized within its sample. No patient had received any treatment before thyroid surgery. The entry originates in a study of metastatic and nonmetastatic thyroid tumors. Study as a whole: Both malignant and benign thyroid patients supplied peripheral blood and tumor or nodule tissue samples, across which the repertoires of these patients were then compared.

From the PCR reads, TCRdb re-called clones with MiXCR. The sample consists of tens of thousands of clones, more than 15% of them appearing once. Material for sequencing was adjacent normal tissue. The receptor was derived from a male donor with papillary thyroid cancer or a benign thyroid nodule (not recorded which). Some clones in this sample may be carry-over from other donors' samples.

CDR3 DNA: TGTGCCATGAGGGGCCTGAACACTGAAGCTTTCTTT. It is translated as CAMRGLNTEAFF. V is TRBV10-3 and J is TRBJ1-1; the D gene is possibly TRBD1 (5 bases). V was cut by 9 bases and J by 0 bases, with 8 bases left in between. Germline-derived CDR1 and CDR2 are ENHRY and SYGVKD. This CDR3 has 12 amino acids.